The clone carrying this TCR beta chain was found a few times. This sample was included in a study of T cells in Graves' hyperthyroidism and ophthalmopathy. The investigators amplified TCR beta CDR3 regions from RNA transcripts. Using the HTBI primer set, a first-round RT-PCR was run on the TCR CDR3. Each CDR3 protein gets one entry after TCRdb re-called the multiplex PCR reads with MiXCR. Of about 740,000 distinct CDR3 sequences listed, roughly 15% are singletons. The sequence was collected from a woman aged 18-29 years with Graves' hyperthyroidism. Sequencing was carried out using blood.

The CDR3 reads CASSPSGGNLNEQFF. CDR3 DNA: TGTGCCAGCTCACCGTCCGGGGGGAATCTCAATGAGCAGTTCTTC. This chain joins TRBV18 and TRBJ2-1; TRBD2 matches at 7 bases. The CDR3 sequence is 15 residues long. After removal of 3 bases from V and 6 bases from J, the junction contained 8 bases not matched to a gene. CDR1 and CDR2 (germline): KGHSH, LQKENI. Filled out from reference TRBV18 and TRBJ2-1, the complete variable domain reads NAGVMQNPRHLVRRRGQEARLRCSPMKGHSHVYWYRQLPEEGLKFMVYLQKENIIDESGMPKERFSAEFPKEGPSILRIQQVVRGDSAAYFCASSPSGGNLNEQFFGPGTRLTVL.